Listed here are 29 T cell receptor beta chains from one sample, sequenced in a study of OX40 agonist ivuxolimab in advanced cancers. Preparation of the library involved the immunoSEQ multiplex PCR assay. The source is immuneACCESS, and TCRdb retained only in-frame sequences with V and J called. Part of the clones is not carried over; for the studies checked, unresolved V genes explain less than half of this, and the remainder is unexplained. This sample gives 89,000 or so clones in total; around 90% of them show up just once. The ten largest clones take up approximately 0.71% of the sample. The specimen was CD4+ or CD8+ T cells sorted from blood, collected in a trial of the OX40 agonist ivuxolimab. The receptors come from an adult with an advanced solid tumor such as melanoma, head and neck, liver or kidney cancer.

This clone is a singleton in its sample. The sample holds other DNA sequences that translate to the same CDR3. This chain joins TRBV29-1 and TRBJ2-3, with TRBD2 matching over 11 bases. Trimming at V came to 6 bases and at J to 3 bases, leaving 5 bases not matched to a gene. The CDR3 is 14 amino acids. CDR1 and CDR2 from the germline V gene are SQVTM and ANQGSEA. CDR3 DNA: TGCAGCGTCGACGGACTAGCGGGTACAGATACGCAGTATTTT. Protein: CSVDGLAGTDTQYF.

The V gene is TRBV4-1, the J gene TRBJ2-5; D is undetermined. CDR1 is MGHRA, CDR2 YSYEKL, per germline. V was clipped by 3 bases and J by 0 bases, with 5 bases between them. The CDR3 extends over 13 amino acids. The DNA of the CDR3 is TGCGCCAGCAGCCATCCCAACCAAGAGACCCAGTACTTC. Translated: CASSHPNQETQYF.

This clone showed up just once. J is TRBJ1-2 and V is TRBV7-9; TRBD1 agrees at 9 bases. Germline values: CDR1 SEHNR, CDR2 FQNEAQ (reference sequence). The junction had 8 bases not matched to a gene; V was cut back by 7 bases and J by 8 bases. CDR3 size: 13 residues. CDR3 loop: CASIQTGGSGYTF. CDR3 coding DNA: TGTGCCAGCATCCAAACAGGGGGCTCGGGCTACACCTTC.

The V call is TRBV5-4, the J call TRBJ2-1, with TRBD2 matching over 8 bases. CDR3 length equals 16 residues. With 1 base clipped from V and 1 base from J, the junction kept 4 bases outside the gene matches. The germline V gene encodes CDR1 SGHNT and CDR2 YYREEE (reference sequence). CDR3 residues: CASSLKLAGSYNEQFF. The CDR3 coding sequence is TGTGCCAGCAGCTTGAAGTTAGCGGGGTCCTACAATGAGCAGTTCTTC. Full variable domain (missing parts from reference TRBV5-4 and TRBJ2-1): ETGVTQSPTHLIKTRGQQVTLRCSSQSGHNTVSWYQQALGQGPQFIFQYYREEENGRGNFPPRFSGLQFPNYSSELNVNALELDDSALYLCASSLKLAGSYNEQFFGPGTRLTVL.

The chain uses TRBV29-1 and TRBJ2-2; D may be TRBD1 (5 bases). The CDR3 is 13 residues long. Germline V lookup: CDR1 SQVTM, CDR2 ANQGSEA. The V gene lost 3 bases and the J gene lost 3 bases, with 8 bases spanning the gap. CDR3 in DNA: TGCAGCGTTGACAGGGCGTACACCGGGGAGCTGTTTTTT. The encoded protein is CSVDRAYTGELFF.

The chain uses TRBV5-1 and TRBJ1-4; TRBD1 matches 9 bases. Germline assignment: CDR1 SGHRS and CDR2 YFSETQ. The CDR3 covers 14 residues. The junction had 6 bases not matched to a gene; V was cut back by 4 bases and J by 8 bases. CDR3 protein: CASSPRDRVEKLFF. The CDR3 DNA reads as TGCGCCAGCAGCCCCCGGGACAGGGTCGAAAAACTGTTTTTT.

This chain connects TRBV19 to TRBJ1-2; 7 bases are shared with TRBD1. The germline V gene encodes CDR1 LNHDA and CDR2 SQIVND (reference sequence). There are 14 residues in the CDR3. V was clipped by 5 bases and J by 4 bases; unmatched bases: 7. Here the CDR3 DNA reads TGTGCCAGTAGTCCTTCCACAGGGGCCTATGGCTACACCTTC. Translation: CASSPSTGAYGYTF.

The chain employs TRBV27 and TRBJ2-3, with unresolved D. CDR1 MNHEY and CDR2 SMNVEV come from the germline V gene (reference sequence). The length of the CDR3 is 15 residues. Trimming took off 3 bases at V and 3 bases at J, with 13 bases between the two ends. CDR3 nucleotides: TGTGCCAGCAGTTTCCAGCCCGGTGAGACAGATACGCAGTATTTT. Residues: CASSFQPGETDTQYF.

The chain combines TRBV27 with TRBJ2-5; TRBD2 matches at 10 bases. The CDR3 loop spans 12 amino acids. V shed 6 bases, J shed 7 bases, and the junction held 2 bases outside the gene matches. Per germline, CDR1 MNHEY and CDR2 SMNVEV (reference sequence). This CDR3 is CASRSGRGTQYF. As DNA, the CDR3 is TGTGCCAGCAGAAGCGGGAGGGGGACCCAGTACTTC.

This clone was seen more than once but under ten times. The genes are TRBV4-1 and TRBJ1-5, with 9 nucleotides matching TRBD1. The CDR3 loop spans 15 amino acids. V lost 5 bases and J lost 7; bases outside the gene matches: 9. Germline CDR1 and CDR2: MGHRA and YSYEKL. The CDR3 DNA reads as TGCGCCAGCAGCGTAAGCGATACAGGGGGCCAGCCCCAGCATTTT. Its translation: CASSVSDTGGQPQHF.

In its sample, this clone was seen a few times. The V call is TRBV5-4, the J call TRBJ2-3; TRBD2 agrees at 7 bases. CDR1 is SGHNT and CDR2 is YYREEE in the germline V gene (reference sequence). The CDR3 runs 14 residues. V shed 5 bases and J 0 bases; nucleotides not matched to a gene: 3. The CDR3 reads CASRRELSTDTQYF. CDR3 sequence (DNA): TGTGCCAGCAGGCGGGAGCTTAGCACAGATACGCAGTATTTT. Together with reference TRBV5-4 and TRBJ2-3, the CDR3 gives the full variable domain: ETGVTQSPTHLIKTRGQQVTLRCSSQSGHNTVSWYQQALGQGPQFIFQYYREEENGRGNFPPRFSGLQFPNYSSELNVNALELDDSALYLCASRRELSTDTQYFGPGTRLTVL.

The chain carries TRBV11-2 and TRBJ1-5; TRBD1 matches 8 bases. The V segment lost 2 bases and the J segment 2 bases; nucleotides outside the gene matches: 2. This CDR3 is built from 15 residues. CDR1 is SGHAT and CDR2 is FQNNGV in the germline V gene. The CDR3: CASSLSGGRNQPQHF. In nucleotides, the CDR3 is TGTGCCAGCAGCTTATCAGGGGGCCGCAATCAGCCCCAGCATTTT.

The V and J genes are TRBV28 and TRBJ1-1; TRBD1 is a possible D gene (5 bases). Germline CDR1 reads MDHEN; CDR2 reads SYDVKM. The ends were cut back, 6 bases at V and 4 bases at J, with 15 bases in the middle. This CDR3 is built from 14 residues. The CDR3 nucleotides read TGTGCCAGCAGGGGCGGGACTTTAGGCACTGAAGCTTTCTTT. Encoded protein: CASRGGTLGTEAFF.

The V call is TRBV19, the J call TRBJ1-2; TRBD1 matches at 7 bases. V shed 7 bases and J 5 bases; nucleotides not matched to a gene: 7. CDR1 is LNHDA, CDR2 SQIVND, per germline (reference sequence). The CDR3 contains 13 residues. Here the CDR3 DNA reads TGTGCCAGTAAAAAGGGGGCTGAATATGGCTACACCTTC. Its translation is CASKKGAEYGYTF.

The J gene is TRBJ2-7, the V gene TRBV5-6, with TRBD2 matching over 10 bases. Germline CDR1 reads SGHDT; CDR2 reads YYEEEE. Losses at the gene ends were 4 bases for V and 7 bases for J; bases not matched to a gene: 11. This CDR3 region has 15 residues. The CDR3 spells CASSGILAGLREQYF. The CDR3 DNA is TGTGCCAGCAGCGGTATACTAGCGGGATTGAGAGAGCAGTACTTC.

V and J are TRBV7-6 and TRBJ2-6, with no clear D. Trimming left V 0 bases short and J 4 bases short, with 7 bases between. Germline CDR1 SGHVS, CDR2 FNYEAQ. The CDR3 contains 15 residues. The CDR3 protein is CASSLALRGANVLTF. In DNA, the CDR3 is TGTGCCAGCAGCTTAGCCCTAAGGGGGGCCAACGTCCTGACTTTC.

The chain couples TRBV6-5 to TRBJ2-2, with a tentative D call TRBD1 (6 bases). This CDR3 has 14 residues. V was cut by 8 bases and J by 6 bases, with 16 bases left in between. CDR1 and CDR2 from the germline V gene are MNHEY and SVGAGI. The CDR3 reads CASRTEGEPGELFF. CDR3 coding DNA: TGTGCCAGCCGAACTGAGGGGGAGCCCGGGGAGCTGTTTTTT.

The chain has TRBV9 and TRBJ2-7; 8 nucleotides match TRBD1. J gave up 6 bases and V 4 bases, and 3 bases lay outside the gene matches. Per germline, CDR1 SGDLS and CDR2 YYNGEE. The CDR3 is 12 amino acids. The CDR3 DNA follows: TGTGCCAGCAGCCCAGGGGGCCTCGAGCAGTACTTC. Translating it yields CASSPGGLEQYF. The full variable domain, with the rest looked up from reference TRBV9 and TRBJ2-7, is DSGVTQTPKHLITATGQRVTLRCSPRSGDLSVYWYQQSLDQGLQFLIQYYNGEERAKGNILERFSAQQFPDLHSELNLSSLELGDSALYFCASSPGGLEQYFGPGTRLTVT.

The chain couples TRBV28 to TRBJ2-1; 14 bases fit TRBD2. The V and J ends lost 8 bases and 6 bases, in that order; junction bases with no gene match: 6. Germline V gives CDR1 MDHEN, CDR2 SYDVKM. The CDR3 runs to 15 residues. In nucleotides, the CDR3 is TGTGCCAGCGGGCGACTAGCGGGAGGGGTCAATGAGCAGTTCTTC. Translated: CASGRLAGGVNEQFF. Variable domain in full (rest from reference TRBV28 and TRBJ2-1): DVKVTQSSRYLVKRTGEKVFLECVQDMDHENMFWYRQDPGLGLRLIYFSYDVKMKEKGDIPEGYSVSREKKERFSLILESASTNQTSMYLCASGRLAGGVNEQFFGPGTRLTVL.

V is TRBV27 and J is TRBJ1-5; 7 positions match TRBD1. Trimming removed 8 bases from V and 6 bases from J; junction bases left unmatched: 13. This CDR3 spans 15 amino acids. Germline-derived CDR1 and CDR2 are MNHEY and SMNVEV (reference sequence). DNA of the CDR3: TGTGCCAGCTCCGCAGGGGGAGGGGGCGGTCAGCCCCAGCATTTT. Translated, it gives CASSAGGGGGQPQHF.

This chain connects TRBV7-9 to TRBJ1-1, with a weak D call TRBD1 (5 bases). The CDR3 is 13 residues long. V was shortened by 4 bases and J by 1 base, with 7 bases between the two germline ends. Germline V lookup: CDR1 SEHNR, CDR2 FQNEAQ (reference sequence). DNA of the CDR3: TGTGCCAGCAGCTCCCAGGGGAACACTGAAGCTTTCTTT. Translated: CASSSQGNTEAFF.

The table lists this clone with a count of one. The CDR3 loop reads CASSTRTSGDTQYF. The CDR3 bases are TGTGCCAGCAGCACCCGGACTAGCGGAGATACGCAGTATTTT. The genes are TRBV7-2 and TRBJ2-3, with 10 bases fitting TRBD2. This CDR3 comprises 14 residues. Germline assignment: CDR1 SGHTA and CDR2 FQGNSA. V was pared by 5 bases and J by 5 bases, with 4 bases of the junction left unmatched.

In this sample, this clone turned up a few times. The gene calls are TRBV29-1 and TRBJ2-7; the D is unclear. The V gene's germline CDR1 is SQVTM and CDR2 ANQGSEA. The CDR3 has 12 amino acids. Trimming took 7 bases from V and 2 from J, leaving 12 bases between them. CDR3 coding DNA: TGCAGCGCGGAATTCGACACCTACGAGCAGTACTTC. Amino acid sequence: CSAEFDTYEQYF.

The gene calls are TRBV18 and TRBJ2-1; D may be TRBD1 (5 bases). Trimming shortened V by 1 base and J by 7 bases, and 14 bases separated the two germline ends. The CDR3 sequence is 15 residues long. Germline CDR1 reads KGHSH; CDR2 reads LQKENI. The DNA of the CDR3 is TGTGCCAGCTCACCACTAAATAGACAGATTAATGAGCAGTTCTTC. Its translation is CASSPLNRQINEQFF. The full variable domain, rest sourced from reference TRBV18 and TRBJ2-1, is NAGVMQNPRHLVRRRGQEARLRCSPMKGHSHVYWYRQLPEEGLKFMVYLQKENIIDESGMPKERFSAEFPKEGPSILRIQQVVRGDSAAYFCASSPLNRQINEQFFGPGTRLTVL.

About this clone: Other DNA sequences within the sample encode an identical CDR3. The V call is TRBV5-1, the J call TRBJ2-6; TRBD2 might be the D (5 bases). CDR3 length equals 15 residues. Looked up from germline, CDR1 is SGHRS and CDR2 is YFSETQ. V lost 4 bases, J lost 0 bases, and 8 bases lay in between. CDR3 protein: CASSLGSSGANVLTF. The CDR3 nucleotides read TGCGCCAGCAGCCTAGGGAGCTCTGGGGCCAACGTCCTGACTTTC.

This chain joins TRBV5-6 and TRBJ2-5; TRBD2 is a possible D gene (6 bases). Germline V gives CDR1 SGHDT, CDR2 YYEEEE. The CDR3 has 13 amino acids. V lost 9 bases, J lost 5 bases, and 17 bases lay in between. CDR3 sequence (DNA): TGTGCCACCAACCGGGGGTCGGTGGAGACCCAGTACTTC. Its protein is CATNRGSVETQYF.

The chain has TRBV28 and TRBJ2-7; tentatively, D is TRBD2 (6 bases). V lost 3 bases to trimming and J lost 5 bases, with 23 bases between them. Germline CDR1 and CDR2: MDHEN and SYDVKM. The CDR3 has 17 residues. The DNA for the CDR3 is TGTGCCAGCAGTTTCTTCAAACTATACCGGGAGCGTGACGAGCAGTACTTC. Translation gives CASSFFKLYRERDEQYF.

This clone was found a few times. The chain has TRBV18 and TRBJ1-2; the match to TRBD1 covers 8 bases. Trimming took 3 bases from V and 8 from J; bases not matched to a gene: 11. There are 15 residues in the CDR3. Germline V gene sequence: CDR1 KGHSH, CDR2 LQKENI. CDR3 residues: CASSPPGQALGGYTF. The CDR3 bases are TGTGCCAGCTCACCTCCGGGACAGGCTTTGGGAGGCTACACCTTC.

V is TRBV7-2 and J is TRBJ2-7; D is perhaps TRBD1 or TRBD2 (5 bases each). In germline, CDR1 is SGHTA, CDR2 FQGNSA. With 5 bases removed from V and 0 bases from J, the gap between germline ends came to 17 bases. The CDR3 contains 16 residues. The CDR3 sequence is CASSPPGPPGSYEQYF. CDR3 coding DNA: TGTGCCAGCAGCCCCCCGGGACCCCCGGGCTCCTACGAGCAGTACTTC.